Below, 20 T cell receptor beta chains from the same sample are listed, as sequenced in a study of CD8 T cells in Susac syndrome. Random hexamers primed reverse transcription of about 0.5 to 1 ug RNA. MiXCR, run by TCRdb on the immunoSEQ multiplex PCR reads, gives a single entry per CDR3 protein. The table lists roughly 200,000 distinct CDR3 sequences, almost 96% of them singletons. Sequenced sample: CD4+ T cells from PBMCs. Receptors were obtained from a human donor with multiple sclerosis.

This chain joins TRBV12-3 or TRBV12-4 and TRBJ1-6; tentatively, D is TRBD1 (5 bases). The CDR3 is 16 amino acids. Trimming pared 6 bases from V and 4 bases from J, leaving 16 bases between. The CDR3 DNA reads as TGTGCCAGCAGCCTGGGACGGGCCAATTATAATTCACCCCTCCACTTT. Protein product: CASSLGRANYNSPLHF.

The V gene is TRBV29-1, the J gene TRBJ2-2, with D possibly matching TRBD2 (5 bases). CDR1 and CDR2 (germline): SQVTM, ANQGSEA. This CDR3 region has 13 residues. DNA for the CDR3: TGCAGTAGCTCGGTCGGGGACACCGGGGAGCTGTTTTTT. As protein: CSSSVGDTGELFF.

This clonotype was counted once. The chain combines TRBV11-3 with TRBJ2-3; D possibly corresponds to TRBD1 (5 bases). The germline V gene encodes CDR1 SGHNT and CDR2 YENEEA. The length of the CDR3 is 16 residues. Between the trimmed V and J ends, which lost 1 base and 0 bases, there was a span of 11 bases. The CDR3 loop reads CASSLVQAASTDTQYF. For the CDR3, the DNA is TGTGCCAGCAGCTTAGTACAGGCTGCTAGCACAGATACGCAGTATTTT.

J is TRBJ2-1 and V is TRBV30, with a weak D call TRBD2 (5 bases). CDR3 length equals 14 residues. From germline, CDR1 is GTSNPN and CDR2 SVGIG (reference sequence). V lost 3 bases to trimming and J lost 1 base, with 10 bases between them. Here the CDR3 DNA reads TGTGCCTGGAGCGGGGAGATGTCCTACAATGAGCAGTTCTTC. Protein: CAWSGEMSYNEQFF.

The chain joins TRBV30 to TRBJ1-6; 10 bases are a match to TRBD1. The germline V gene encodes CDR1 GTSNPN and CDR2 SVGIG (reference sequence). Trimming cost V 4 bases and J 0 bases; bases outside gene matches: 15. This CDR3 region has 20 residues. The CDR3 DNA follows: TGTGCCTGGACCCGCGGATGGGACAGGGGAACGAGCTCCTATAATTCACCCCTCCACTTT. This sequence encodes CAWTRGWDRGTSSYNSPLHF.

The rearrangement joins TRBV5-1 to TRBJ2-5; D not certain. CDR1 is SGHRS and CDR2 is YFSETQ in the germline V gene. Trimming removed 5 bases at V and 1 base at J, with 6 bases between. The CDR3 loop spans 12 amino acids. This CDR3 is CASRVSQETQYF. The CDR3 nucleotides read TGCGCCAGCAGGGTCTCCCAAGAGACCCAGTACTTC.

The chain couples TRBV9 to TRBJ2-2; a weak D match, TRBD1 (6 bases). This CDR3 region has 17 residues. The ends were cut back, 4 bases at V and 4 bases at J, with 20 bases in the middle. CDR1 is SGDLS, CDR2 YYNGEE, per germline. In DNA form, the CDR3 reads TGTGCCAGCAGCTACCGGGACATCCAGGGGATCACCGGGGAGCTGTTTTTT. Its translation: CASSYRDIQGITGELFF.

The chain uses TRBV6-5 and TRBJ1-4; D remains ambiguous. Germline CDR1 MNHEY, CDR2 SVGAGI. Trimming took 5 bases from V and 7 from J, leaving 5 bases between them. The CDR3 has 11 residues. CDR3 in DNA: TGTGCCAGCAGTCCGGGTGAAAAACTGTTTTTT. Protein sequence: CASSPGEKLFF.

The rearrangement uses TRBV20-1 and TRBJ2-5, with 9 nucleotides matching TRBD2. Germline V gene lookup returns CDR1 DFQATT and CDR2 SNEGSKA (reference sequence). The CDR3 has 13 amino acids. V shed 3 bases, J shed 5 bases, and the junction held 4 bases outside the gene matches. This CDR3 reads CSARAGGQETQYF. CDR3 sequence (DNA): TGCAGTGCTAGGGCGGGGGGGCAGGAGACCCAGTACTTC.

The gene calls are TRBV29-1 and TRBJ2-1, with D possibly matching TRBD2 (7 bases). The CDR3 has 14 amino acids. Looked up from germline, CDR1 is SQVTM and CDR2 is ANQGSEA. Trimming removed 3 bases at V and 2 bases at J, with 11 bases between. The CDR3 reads CSVEGGLPYNEQFF. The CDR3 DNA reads TGCAGCGTTGAGGGGGGGCTCCCCTACAATGAGCAGTTCTTC.

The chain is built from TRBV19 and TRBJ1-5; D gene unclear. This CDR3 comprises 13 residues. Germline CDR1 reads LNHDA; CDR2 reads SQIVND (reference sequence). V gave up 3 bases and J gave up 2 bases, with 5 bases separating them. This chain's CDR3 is CASSILRNQPQHF. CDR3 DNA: TGTGCCAGTAGTATCTTGCGCAATCAGCCCCAGCATTTT.

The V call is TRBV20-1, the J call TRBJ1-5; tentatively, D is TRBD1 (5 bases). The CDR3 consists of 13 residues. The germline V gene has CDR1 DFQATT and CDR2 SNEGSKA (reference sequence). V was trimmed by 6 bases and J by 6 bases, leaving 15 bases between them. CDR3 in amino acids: CSASLGVGQPQHF. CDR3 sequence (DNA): TGCAGTGCCTCCTTGGGGGTAGGTCAGCCCCAGCATTTT.

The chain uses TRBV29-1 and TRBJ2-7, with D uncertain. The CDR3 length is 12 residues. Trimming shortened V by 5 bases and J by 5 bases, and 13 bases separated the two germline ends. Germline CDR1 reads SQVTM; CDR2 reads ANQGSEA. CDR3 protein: CSVKTRPNEQYF. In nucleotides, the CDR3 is TGCAGCGTTAAAACCAGACCAAACGAGCAGTACTTC.

The CDR3 DNA reads TGCAGTGCTAGCCTCCGGGGGGGCTATGAGCAGTTCTTC. Translating it yields CSASLRGGYEQFF. The V call is TRBV20-1, the J call TRBJ2-1, with 8 bases matching TRBD2. This CDR3 is 13 amino acids long. Germline assignment: CDR1 DFQATT and CDR2 SNEGSKA (reference sequence). Trimming took 3 bases from V and 8 from J; bases not matched to a gene: 6.

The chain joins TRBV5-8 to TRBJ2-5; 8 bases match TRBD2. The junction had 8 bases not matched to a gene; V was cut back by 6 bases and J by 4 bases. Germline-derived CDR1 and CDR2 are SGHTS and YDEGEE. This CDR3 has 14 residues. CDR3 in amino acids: CASTRLALLETQYF. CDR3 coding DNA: TGTGCCAGCACCCGACTAGCGCTGTTAGAGACCCAGTACTTC. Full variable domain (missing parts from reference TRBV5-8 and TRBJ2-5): EAGVTQSPTHLIKTRGQQATLRCSPISGHTSVYWYQQALGLGLQFLLWYDEGEERNRGNFPPRFSGRQFPNYSSELNVNALELEDSALYLCASTRLALLETQYFGPGTRLLVL.

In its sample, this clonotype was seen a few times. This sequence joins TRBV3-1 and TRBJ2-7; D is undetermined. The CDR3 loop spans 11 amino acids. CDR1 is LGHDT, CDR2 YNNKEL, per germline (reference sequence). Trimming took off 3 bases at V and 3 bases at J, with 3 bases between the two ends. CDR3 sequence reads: CASSQFYEQYF. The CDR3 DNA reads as TGTGCCAGCAGCCAGTTCTACGAGCAGTACTTC.

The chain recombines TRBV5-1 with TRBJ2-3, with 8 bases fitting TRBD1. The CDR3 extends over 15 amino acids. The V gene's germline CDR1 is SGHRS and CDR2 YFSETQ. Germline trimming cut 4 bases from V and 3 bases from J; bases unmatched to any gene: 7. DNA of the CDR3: TGCGCCAGCAGCCGACAGGGGATGAGGACAGATACGCAGTATTTT. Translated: CASSRQGMRTDTQYF.

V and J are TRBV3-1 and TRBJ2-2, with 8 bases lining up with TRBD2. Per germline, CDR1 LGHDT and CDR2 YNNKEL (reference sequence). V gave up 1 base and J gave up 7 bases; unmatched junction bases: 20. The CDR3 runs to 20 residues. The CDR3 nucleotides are TGTGCCAGCAGCCAAGGAGCCCTAGCGGGCCCCCTTTCTGGGAGCGGGGAGCTGTTTTTT. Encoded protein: CASSQGALAGPLSGSGELFF.

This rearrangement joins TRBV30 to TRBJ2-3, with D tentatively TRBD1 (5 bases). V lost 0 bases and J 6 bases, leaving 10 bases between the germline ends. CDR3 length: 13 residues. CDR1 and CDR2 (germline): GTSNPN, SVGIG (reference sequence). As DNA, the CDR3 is TGTGCCTGGAGTGTACCTCCAGGGGATACGCAGTATTTT. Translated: CAWSVPPGDTQYF.

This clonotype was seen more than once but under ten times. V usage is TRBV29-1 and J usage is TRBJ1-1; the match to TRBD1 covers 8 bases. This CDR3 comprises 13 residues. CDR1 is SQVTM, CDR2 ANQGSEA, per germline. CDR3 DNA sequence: TGCAGTGCTCTGGGACAGGCAAACACTGAAGCTTTCTTT. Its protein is CSALGQANTEAFF.